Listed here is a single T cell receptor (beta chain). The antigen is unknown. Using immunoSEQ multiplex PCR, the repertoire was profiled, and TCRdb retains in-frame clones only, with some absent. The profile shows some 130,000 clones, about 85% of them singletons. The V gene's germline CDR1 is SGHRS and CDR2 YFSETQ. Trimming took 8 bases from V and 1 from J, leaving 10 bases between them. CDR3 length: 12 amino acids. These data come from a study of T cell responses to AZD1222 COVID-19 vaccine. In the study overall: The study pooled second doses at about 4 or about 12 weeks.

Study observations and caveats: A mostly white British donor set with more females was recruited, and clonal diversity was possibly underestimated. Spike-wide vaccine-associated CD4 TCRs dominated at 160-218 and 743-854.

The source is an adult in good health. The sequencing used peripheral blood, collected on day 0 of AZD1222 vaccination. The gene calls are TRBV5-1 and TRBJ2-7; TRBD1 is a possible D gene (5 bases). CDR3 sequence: CASDSFSYEQYF. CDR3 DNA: TGCGCCAGTGACAGCTTTTCCTACGAGCAGTACTTC. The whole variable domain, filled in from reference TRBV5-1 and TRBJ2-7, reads KAGVTQTPRYLIKTRGQQVTLSCSPISGHRSVSWYQQTPGQGLQFLFEYFSETQRNKGNFPGRFSGRQFSNSRSEMNVSTLELGDSALYLCASDSFSYEQYFGPGTRLTVT.